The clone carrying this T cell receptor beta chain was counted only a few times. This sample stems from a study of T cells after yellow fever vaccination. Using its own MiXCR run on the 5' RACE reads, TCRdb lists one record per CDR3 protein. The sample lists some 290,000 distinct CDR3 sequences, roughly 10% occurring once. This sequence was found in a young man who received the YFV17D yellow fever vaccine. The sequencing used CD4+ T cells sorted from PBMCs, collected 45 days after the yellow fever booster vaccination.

The chain's CDR3 is CSARPGPPDGYEQYF. In DNA, the CDR3 is TGCAGTGCTCGTCCGGGCCCTCCGGATGGTTACGAGCAGTACTTC. This chain links TRBV20-1 with TRBJ2-7; D is undetermined. V was clipped by 5 bases and J by 4 bases, with 21 bases between them. Germline CDR1 reads DFQATT; CDR2 reads SNEGSKA (reference sequence). The CDR3 has 15 amino acids.